This T cell receptor beta chain was recovered during a study of shared clonotypes between healthy human individuals. Study-level findings and limits: Represented genetic and exposure-history diversity was restricted by having few donors. Naive subsets tended to show greater estimated richness than memory subsets.

Profiled with immunoSEQ multiplex PCR; TCRdb holds only in-frame clones, not every one. The sample carries more than 2 million clones, under 97% recorded once. The V and J ends lost 6 bases and 0 bases, in that order; junction bases with no gene match: 3. Germline lookup yields CDR1 SNHLY and CDR2 FYNNEI. The CDR3 is 14 residues long. As for this clone: No antigen is known for it. Other DNA variants within this sample encode the same CDR3.

The receptor's source is a man in his late teens or twenties in good health. Sequenced material: naive CD4+ T cells sorted from blood. Stated subset: CD45RA+ positively selected. V and J are TRBV2 and TRBJ2-7; 9 bases fit TRBD1. DNA of the CDR3: TGTGCCAGCAGAGACAGGGGGAGCTCCTACGAGCAGTACTTC. As protein: CASRDRGSSYEQYF.